This T cell receptor beta chain was observed in a study of vaccination and CD4 T cells after COVID-19. At the Johns Hopkins FTIC core, DNA taken from cultured CD4+ T cells was sequenced by way of the Oncomine TCR Beta short-read assay. Investigators obtained genomic DNA by extraction from cultured CD4+ T cells. TCRdb re-called the PCR reads through MiXCR, storing one row per CDR3 protein. Among approximately 15,000 distinct CDR3 sequences listed, more than 65% were seen once. Regarding treatment: 10-day PBMC culture with coronavirus spike peptide pools or control peptides (ViraFEST assay). Positive PCR dates covered March to December 2020, before US Alpha, Beta and Delta variants. Germline V CDR1 and CDR2: MDHEN, SYDVKM. This CDR3 is 17 amino acids long. The V gene lost 5 bases and the J gene lost 6 bases, with 23 bases spanning the gap. On this clonotype itself: Its antigen is as yet unknown.

The sequenced sample consisted of CD4+ T cells from blood, cultured in vitro. The source of this sequence is a human donor who had recovered from COVID-19. V and J are TRBV28 and TRBJ1-5; D not certain. CDR3 loop: CASSRETGSWAGQPQHF. CDR3 sequence (DNA): TGTGCCAGCAGTAGGGAGACGGGCTCCTGGGCGGGTCAGCCCCAGCATTTT.